This TCR beta chain was profiled in a study of immune heterogeneity within non-small cell lung tumors. Bulk tumor gDNA, 550 to 600 ng per sample, served as the TCR template. Several biopsies per primary tumor were taken during surgery, spaced as far apart as possible. Patients with untreated, newly diagnosed non-small cell lung cancer underwent curative surgery. Donation came from patients with newly diagnosed non-small cell lung cancer who were having surgery with curative intent. Study conclusions and caveats: For local T-cell clonality, the correlation with local tumor mutational burden was moderate but significant (R roughly 0.34). While identical dominant CDR3 beta clonotypes recurred across tumor sites within a patient, high-frequency clones unique to individual sites also appeared. The study found high-frequency T-cell receptor beta clonotypes largely distinct between individual patients.

By proportion, this clonotype is medium-sized (0.01 to 0.1%). The target antigen is unknown. The germline gives CDR1 MNHNS, CDR2 SASEGT. This CDR3 region has 15 residues. With V trimmed by 5 bases and J by 7 bases, 13 bases remained unmatched. Multiplex PCR (32 V and 13 J primers) was used to amplify the TCR beta CDR3. Using its own MiXCR run on the multiplex PCR reads, TCRdb lists one record per CDR3 protein. The sample lists about 2,600 distinct CDR3 sequences; more than 15% were seen once. Sequencing was done on a sample of lung tumor tissue. The chain joins TRBV6-1 to TRBJ1-2, with 7 nucleotides matching TRBD1. This clonotype was sampled from a woman in her 50s with non-small cell lung cancer. DNA of the CDR3: TGTGCCAGCAGTAACCCCACAAGACAGGGTCTTGGCTACACCTTC. Its translation is CASSNPTRQGLGYTF.